Shown below are 2 T cell receptor beta chains from a single sample sequenced in a study of tumor and adjacent non-tumor tissue in lung cancer. This sample's RNA came from whole unsorted tissue. This non-tumor lung sample came from over 3 cm beyond the tumor edge. A modified ARM-PCR protocol with three rounds of nested PCR amplified TCRbeta. TCRdb analysed the multiplex PCR reads with MiXCR anew, one entry per CDR3 protein. The sample holds fewer than 55,000 distinct CDR3 sequences, approximately 60% seen once. Sequenced: distant non-tumor lung tissue. The source of these receptors is a woman in her forties with non-small cell lung cancer.

Worth noting for this clonotype: A read error may produce the germline difference seen at one junction end. The chain has TRBV11-2 and TRBJ2-7; D gene uncertain. Germline V gene data show CDR1 as SGHAT and CDR2 as FQNNGV. The CDR3 runs 15 residues. CDR3 DNA sequence: TGCGCCAGCAGCTTGTATCCCCAGAGGTCCTACGAGCAGTACTTC. It encodes CASSLYPQRSYEQYF.

By sample share, this clonotype is medium-sized (0.01 to 0.1%). The rearrangement links TRBV12-3 or TRBV12-4 to TRBJ1-1; D might be TRBD1 (5 bases). The ends were cut back, 7 bases at V and 5 bases at J, with 17 bases in the middle. The CDR3 totals 14 residues. This CDR3 reads CASKKEAGRTEAFF. In DNA, the CDR3 is TGTGCCAGCAAAAAAGAGGCAGGGAGGACTGAAGCTTTCTTT.